Listed below are T cell receptor beta chains from one sample, sequenced in a study of vaccination effects on CD4 cells after COVID-19. Their recognized antigens are unknown. Using immunoSEQ multiplex PCR, the repertoire was profiled, and TCRdb retains in-frame clones only, with some absent. The sample yields more than 35,000 clones, approximately 81% seen once. Specimen: CD4+ T cells from PBMCs cultured with a peptide pool, collected before COVID-19 vaccination. Source of these receptors: a human donor who had a prior SARS-CoV-2 infection. CDR3s include the opening cysteine and the closing phenylalanine or tryptophan. The order of the fields is V gene, J gene, clone size, D gene, CDR3 protein, CDR3 DNA. A D gene is named only where the DNA matches it firmly. The size field is filled for only some rows; it gives once, few, many or a size class.

TRBV18	TRBJ2-1	few	TRBD1	CASSSDRAYNEQFF	TGTGCCAGCTCATCGGACAGGGCCTACAATGAGCAGTTCTTC
TRBV10-3	TRBJ1-1	once	.	CAISESGNTEAFF	TGTGCCATCAGTGAGTCAGGGAACACTGAAGCTTTCTTT
TRBV29-1	TRBJ2-3	.	.	CSVGRPTDTQYF	TGCAGCGTTGGTAGGCCCACAGATACGCAGTATTTT
TRBV29-1	TRBJ2-1	.	TRBD2	CSVDTTSRLGEQFF	TGCAGCGTTGATACGACTAGCCGTCTAGGTGAGCAGTTCTTC
TRBV15	TRBJ2-5	.	.	CATSRGGQETQYF	TGTGCCACCAGCAGAGGCGGGCAAGAGACCCAGTACTTC
TRBV5-4	TRBJ1-2	few	.	CASSLGGLDYGYTF	TGTGCCAGCAGCTTGGGTGGGCTTGACTATGGCTACACCTTC
TRBV6-5	TRBJ1-4	once	.	CASSRSGERKLFF	TGTGCCAGCAGCCGCTCTGGGGAACGAAAACTGTTTTTT
TRBV19	TRBJ1-6	few	.	CASRPEDSPYSPLHF	TGTGCCAGTAGGCCTGAGGACAGTCCGTACTCACCCCTCCACTTT
TRBV19	TRBJ1-2	once	TRBD1	CASSGTGGLGGYGYTF	TGTGCCAGTAGCGGGACAGGGGGCCTAGGGGGCTATGGCTACACCTTC
TRBV6-5	TRBJ2-7	.	.	CASRNRVYEQYF	TGTGCCAGCAGAAACAGGGTGTACGAGCAGTACTTC
TRBV5-4	TRBJ2-5	.	TRBD2	CASSPGPAGGPKTQYF	TGTGCCAGCAGCCCCGGGCCAGCGGGGGGCCCCAAGACCCAGTACTTC
TRBV5-6	TRBJ2-4	.	.	CASSSWPGYIQYF	TGTGCCAGCAGCTCTTGGCCCGGCTACATTCAGTACTTC
TRBV30	TRBJ1-6	few	.	CAWAGDAKPLHF	TGTGCCTGGGCCGGGGACGCAAAACCCCTCCACTTT
TRBV5-4	TRBJ2-7	once	TRBD2	CASSLVSGSSYEQYF	TGTGCCAGCAGCTTGGTTAGCGGGAGCTCCTACGAGCAGTACTTC
TRBV7-9	TRBJ2-7	.	TRBD1	CASSPTGGAIIEQYF	TGTGCCAGCAGCCCTACAGGGGGCGCGATTATCGAGCAGTACTTC
TRBV13	TRBJ2-1	.	TRBD2	CASGLAGGYNEQFF	TGTGCCAGCGGCTTAGCGGGGGGGTACAATGAGCAGTTCTTC
TRBV10-3	TRBJ2-2	.	TRBD2	CAIRGTSGFRGTGELFF	TGTGCCATCAGGGGGACTAGCGGGTTTCGAGGCACCGGGGAGCTGTTTTTT
TRBV7-2	TRBJ1-2	.	.	CASSPSRKTIYGYTF	TGTGCCAGCAGCCCTTCCAGGAAAACCATCTATGGCTACACCTTC
TRBV14	TRBJ1-6	.	.	CASSPFWGNSPLHF	TGTGCCAGCAGCCCCTTTTGGGGTAATTCACCCCTCCACTTT
TRBV9	TRBJ2-1	.	.	CASSVLSSRGFNEQFF	TGTGCCAGCAGCGTACTTTCGTCTAGGGGATTCAATGAGCAGTTCTTC
TRBV6-5	TRBJ1-5	.	.	CASSDGWAGDQPQHF	TGTGCCAGCAGCGACGGATGGGCAGGGGATCAGCCCCAGCATTTT
TRBV4-2	TRBJ2-3	few	TRBD2	CASSQQASGIADTQYF	TGTGCCAGCAGCCAACAGGCTAGCGGAATAGCAGATACGCAGTATTTT
TRBV3-1/TRBV3-2	TRBJ1-2	few	.	CASRESGYGYTF	TGTGCCAGCAGAGAATCAGGGTATGGCTACACCTTC
TRBV5-4	TRBJ2-7	once	TRBD2	CASSLERERSEQYF	TGTGCCAGCAGCTTGGAGCGGGAGAGATCCGAGCAGTACTTC
TRBV25-1	TRBJ2-5	.	.	CASSAPETQYF	TGTGCCAGCAGTGCCCCTGAGACCCAGTACTTC
TRBV5-1	TRBJ2-7	few	.	CASSFFGLGEQYF	TGCGCCAGCAGCTTTTTCGGTCTGGGGGAGCAGTACTTC
TRBV3-1/TRBV3-2	TRBJ1-3	.	.	CASSPSGGNTIYF	TGTGCCAGCAGCCCGAGCGGCGGAAACACCATATATTTT
TRBV21-1	TRBJ2-5	.	.	CASSKSGAGANETQYF	TGTGCCAGCAGCAAATCTGGGGCGGGAGCTAATGAGACCCAGTACTTC
TRBV5-1	TRBJ2-7	.	TRBD1	CASRPGTGEGREQYF	TGCGCCAGCAGGCCCGGGACAGGGGAAGGGAGAGAGCAGTACTTC
TRBV4-3	TRBJ1-2	.	.	CASSQGTGSRGYTF	TGCGCCAGCAGCCAGGGAACAGGGTCGCGGGGCTACACCTTC
TRBV19	TRBJ1-5	.	TRBD1	CASSRDRGYSNQPQHF	TGTGCCAGTAGTAGGGACAGGGGATATAGCAATCAGCCCCAGCATTTT
TRBV5-1	TRBJ2-3	.	TRBD2	CASSLGRGGLPDTQYF	TGCGCCAGCAGCTTGGGACGGGGGGGCCTGCCAGATACGCAGTATTTT
TRBV7-9	TRBJ1-5	.	.	CASSLAAGDQPQHF	TGTGCCAGCAGCTTAGCAGCCGGGGATCAGCCCCAGCATTTT
TRBV7-2	TRBJ1-4	.	.	CASSLVGAENEKLFF	TGTGCCAGCAGCTTAGTGGGGGCGGAGAATGAAAAACTGTTTTTT
TRBV12-5	TRBJ2-5	.	.	CASGKGRAQETQYF	TGTGCTAGTGGTAAGGGACGGGCTCAAGAGACCCAGTACTTC
TRBV7-2	TRBJ2-3	.	TRBD2	CASSLLLAGAASTDTQYF	TGTGCCAGCAGCTTACTGCTAGCGGGAGCGGCTAGCACAGATACGCAGTATTTT
TRBV5-5	TRBJ2-2	.	.	CASSLTSLVGELFF	TGTGCCAGCAGCTTGACTAGCTTGGTCGGGGAGCTGTTTTTT
TRBV5-4	TRBJ2-6	.	.	CASSLPPPYSGANVLTF	TGTGCCAGCAGCCTACCACCGCCCTACTCTGGGGCCAACGTCCTGACTTTC
TRBV5-1	TRBJ1-2	.	.	CASSLRRAMDYTF	TGCGCCAGCAGCTTGAGAAGGGCCATGGACTACACCTTC
TRBV20-1	TRBJ1-6	.	.	CSASMGDSPLHF	TGCAGTGCTAGTATGGGGGATTCACCCCTCCACTTT
TRBV7-6	TRBJ2-1	.	TRBD2	CASSLAGAGSYNEQFF	TGTGCCAGCAGCTTAGCAGGAGCGGGGTCATACAATGAGCAGTTCTTC
TRBV5-1	TRBJ2-1	.	.	CASSGADSSYNEQFF	TGCGCCAGCAGCGGAGCGGACAGTTCCTACAATGAGCAGTTCTTC
TRBV30	TRBJ1-1	.	.	CAWSVRNTEAFF	TGTGCCTGGAGTGTAAGAAACACTGAAGCTTTCTTT
TRBV5-1	TRBJ2-3	.	.	CASRRIPRTDTQYF	TGCGCCAGCAGGAGGATTCCGCGCACAGATACGCAGTATTTT
TRBV3-1/TRBV3-2	TRBJ2-3	.	.	CASSQAIERRGTDTQYF	TGTGCCAGCAGCCAAGCTATAGAGCGGCGAGGCACAGATACGCAGTATTTT
TRBV19	TRBJ2-7	.	.	CASSMLGQQLYEQYF	TGTGCCAGTAGTATGCTAGGCCAGCAGCTCTACGAGCAGTACTTC
TRBV6-5	TRBJ2-7	once	.	CASSRPGLSSYEQYF	TGTGCCAGCAGCCGCCCGGGTCTTAGCTCCTACGAGCAGTACTTC
TRBV6-5	TRBJ1-1	.	.	CASSSGGLNTEAFF	TGTGCCAGCAGTTCGGGGGGACTGAACACTGAAGCTTTCTTT
TRBV7-9	TRBJ1-3	few	.	CASSESIAGARGGNTIYF	TGTGCCAGCAGCGAATCCATCGCAGGGGCCCGTGGGGGAAACACCATATATTTT
TRBV5-6	TRBJ1-3	large	.	CASSLLTPSGNTIYF	TGTGCCAGCAGCTTACTTACACCCTCTGGAAACACCATATATTTT
TRBV21-1	TRBJ1-6	.	.	CASSKRGVEGRNSPLHF	TGTGCCAGCAGCAAACGAGGGGTCGAAGGTAGGAATTCACCCCTCCACTTT
TRBV7-9	TRBJ2-7	.	.	CASSPREGAAEQYF	TGTGCCAGCAGCCCCCGGGAGGGGGCAGCCGAGCAGTACTTC
TRBV9	TRBJ2-1	few	TRBD2	CASSAAGDSYNEQFF	TGTGCCAGCAGTGCAGCGGGAGACTCCTACAATGAGCAGTTCTTC
TRBV4-2	TRBJ2-7	.	TRBD1	CASSQQPGQGPQYF	TGTGCCAGCAGCCAGCAACCGGGACAGGGACCACAATACTTC
TRBV28	TRBJ1-2	.	.	CASSSSRADYGYTF	TGTGCCAGCAGCTCATCCAGGGCTGACTATGGCTACACCTTC
TRBV7-9	TRBJ1-2	.	.	CASSLGGDYGYTF	TGTGCCAGCAGCTTAGGCGGGGACTATGGCTACACCTTC
TRBV6-2/TRBV6-3	TRBJ2-1	.	TRBD2	CASSYGLAGLNEQFF	TGTGCCAGCAGTTACGGACTAGCGGGACTCAATGAGCAGTTCTTC